The TCR beta chain under discussion was sequenced for a study of Graves' ophthalmopathy and Graves' hyperthyroidism. A volume of over 9 ml of fresh peripheral blood supplied the PBMCs. RNA served as the template for amplifying TCR beta CDR3 regions. In the first round, RT-PCR was carried out with HTBI primers, and a multiplex PCR formed the second round. One entry per CDR3 protein, called by TCRdb with MiXCR from the multiplex PCR reads. This table holds some 410,000 distinct CDR3 sequences, around 21% found once. The CDR3 runs 15 residues. Germline V lookup: CDR1 SGHRS, CDR2 YFSETQ. V dropped 4 bases and J dropped 5 bases, with 19 bases sitting between them.

The sequenced sample consisted of peripheral blood. This chain joins TRBV5-1 and TRBJ2-7; D perhaps matches TRBD2 (5 bases). This receptor was identified in a woman aged 18 to 35 with stable Graves' hyperthyroidism. The CDR3 loop is CASSQTTLVLDEQYF. The CDR3 nucleotides read TGCGCCAGCAGCCAGACGACACTAGTACTAGACGAGCAGTACTTC.